Listed here are 20 T cell receptor beta chains from one sample, sequenced in a study of CD4 T cells in relation to SARS-CoV-2 and coronaviruses. Their specific antigens are unknown. Sequencing was performed with immunoSEQ multiplex PCR; in TCRdb, only in-frame clones are kept and a portion is missing. The sample carries about 36,000 clones, approximately 80% recorded once. Sequencing was carried out using memory CD4+ T cells from PBMCs, cultured in vitro. Every receptor here comes from an adult with COVID-19.

V and J are TRBV7-3 and TRBJ2-3, with a weak D call TRBD2 (6 bases). Germline assignment: CDR1 SGHTA and CDR2 FQGTGA. The V and J ends lost 0 bases and 2 bases respectively, with 9 bases between them. The CDR3 runs 15 residues. In DNA, the CDR3 is TGTGCCAGCAGCTTAACCCGGGAGAACACAGATACGCAGTATTTT. The encoded protein is CASSLTRENTDTQYF.

The chain combines TRBV2 with TRBJ1-5; D gene unclear. Germline CDR1 is SNHLY and CDR2 is FYNNEI. The V end lost 4 bases, the J end lost 6 bases, and 13 bases lay between the germline ends. This CDR3 has 14 amino acids. The CDR3 spells CASSGAGGVQPQHF. CDR3 nucleotides: TGTGCCAGCAGTGGGGCTGGCGGTGTTCAGCCCCAGCATTTT.

The CDR3 nucleotides read TGCGCCAGCAGCCAAGGGGGGGACTCCTACGAGCAGTACTTC. This sequence encodes CASSQGGDSYEQYF. The J gene is TRBJ2-7, the V gene TRBV10-1; a weak D match, TRBD2 (7 bases). V dropped 6 bases and J dropped 0 bases, with 12 bases sitting between them. CDR1 WNHNN and CDR2 SYGVQD come from the germline V gene (reference sequence). The CDR3 length is 14 residues.

The chain combines TRBV27 with TRBJ2-3; 8 nucleotides match TRBD2. CDR1 and CDR2 (germline): MNHEY, SMNVEV (reference sequence). The V segment lost 7 bases and the J segment 3 bases; nucleotides outside the gene matches: 15. The CDR3 is 17 amino acids. The CDR3 loop reads CASKAAGAGADTDTQYF. The CDR3 DNA sequence: TGTGCCAGCAAAGCAGCCGGAGCGGGAGCGGATACAGATACGCAGTATTTT.

This clone was counted between two and nine times. The rearrangement uses TRBV5-4 and TRBJ2-2, with TRBD1 identical over 8 bases. Losses at the gene ends were 0 bases for V and 4 bases for J; bases not matched to a gene: 8. Germline V lookup: CDR1 SGHNT, CDR2 YYREEE (reference sequence). The CDR3 contains 17 residues. As DNA, the CDR3 is TGTGCCAGCAGCTTGGCAGGGGGCGGTTCTTTCACCGGGGAGCTGTTTTTT. Amino acids: CASSLAGGGSFTGELFF.

CDR3 amino acids: CASSTSHSSGRETQYF. The CDR3 DNA reads TGTGCCAGCAGCACCAGCCATTCTAGCGGGAGAGAGACCCAGTACTTC. This chain joins TRBV5-4 and TRBJ2-5; 10 bases align to TRBD2. V was clipped by 4 bases and J by 4 bases; unmatched bases: 10. Germline V gene lookup returns CDR1 SGHNT and CDR2 YYREEE (reference sequence). The CDR3 has 16 residues.

The chain links TRBV10-2 to TRBJ2-7; unclear D gene. V was cut by 0 bases and J by 0 bases, with 9 bases left in between. The CDR3 is 15 amino acids. Looked up from germline, CDR1 is WSHSY and CDR2 is SAAADI. As DNA, the CDR3 is TGCGCCAGCAGTGAGTCCCCCGCAGACTCCTACGAGCAGTACTTC. Encoded protein: CASSESPADSYEQYF.

A few counts support this clone. This chain links TRBV2 with TRBJ1-4; D not certain. Per germline, CDR1 SNHLY and CDR2 FYNNEI. The CDR3 extends over 13 amino acids. V lost 4 bases, J lost 8 bases, and 11 bases lay in between. CDR3 loop: CASSVVGGEKLFF. CDR3 nucleotide sequence: TGTGCCAGCAGTGTGGTCGGAGGAGAAAAACTGTTTTTT.

The chain has TRBV29-1 and TRBJ1-1; unclear D gene. The V end was cut by 5 bases, the J end by 5 bases, with 15 bases between. Germline-derived CDR1 and CDR2 are SQVTM and ANQGSEA. This CDR3 has 13 residues. The CDR3 region has the DNA TGCAGCGTTCCTAAAATGGGGAAGACTGAAGCTTTCTTT. Protein: CSVPKMGKTEAFF.

The J gene is TRBJ2-2, the V gene TRBV7-2; D call uncertain. The CDR3 contains 14 residues. Trimming cost V 2 bases and J 2 bases, with 6 bases left between them. Germline V CDR1 and CDR2: SGHTA, FQGNSA. The CDR3, as DNA: TGTGCCAGCAGCTTACCCGTTAACACCGGGGAGCTGTTTTTT. Amino acid sequence: CASSLPVNTGELFF.

This chain joins TRBV27 and TRBJ1-2; the match to TRBD1 covers 7 bases. The CDR3 consists of 13 residues. CDR1 is MNHEY and CDR2 is SMNVEV in the germline V gene (reference sequence). Trimming removed 2 bases from V and 8 bases from J; junction bases left unmatched: 5. The CDR3 DNA reads TGTGCCAGCAGTTTAAGGGGGCGGAGGGGCTACACCTTC. It is translated as CASSLRGRRGYTF.

The J gene is TRBJ1-6, the V gene TRBV10-3, with TRBD1 as a possible D gene (6 bases). The CDR3 extends over 14 amino acids. The V end lost 8 bases, the J end lost 7 bases, and 15 bases lay between the germline ends. Per germline, CDR1 ENHRY and CDR2 SYGVKD. The CDR3 DNA reads TGTGCCATCTCTCGGGCACAGGGAAATTCACCCCTCCACTTT. This sequence encodes CAISRAQGNSPLHF.

V gene TRBV30 combines with J gene TRBJ1-6; no definite D call. The CDR3 runs to 16 residues. Germline V lookup: CDR1 GTSNPN, CDR2 SVGIG (reference sequence). Trimming shortened V by 0 bases and J by 10 bases, and 19 bases separated the two germline ends. The CDR3 reads CAWSVSRTPSNSPLHF. CDR3 sequence (DNA): TGTGCCTGGAGTGTCTCTAGGACTCCAAGCAACTCACCCCTCCACTTT.

The chain combines TRBV5-8 with TRBJ1-5; 8 nucleotides match TRBD1. CDR1 and CDR2 from the germline V gene are SGHTS and YDEGEE. The CDR3 runs to 15 residues. V dropped 3 bases and J dropped 7; count of bases not matched to a gene: 9. For the CDR3, the DNA is TGTGCCAGCAGCTCGGACAGGGCCGTCCGGCAGCCCCAGCATTTT. Residues: CASSSDRAVRQPQHF.

V is TRBV7-9 and J is TRBJ2-3; no clear D. This CDR3 is built from 11 residues. V lost 5 bases and J lost 4, with 4 bases in between. The germline gives CDR1 SEHNR, CDR2 FQNEAQ (reference sequence). CDR3 DNA: TGTGCCAGCAGCACAGCAGATACGCAGTATTTT. This encodes CASSTADTQYF.

V usage is TRBV30 and J usage is TRBJ1-6, with TRBD1 identical over 9 bases. Germline CDR1 and CDR2: GTSNPN and SVGIG (reference sequence). The CDR3 contains 15 residues. V was pared by 5 bases and J by 5 bases, with 7 bases of the junction left unmatched. Here the CDR3 DNA reads TGTGCCTGGGATCCCGGGGACAGGGATAATTCACCCCTCCACTTT. Protein: CAWDPGDRDNSPLHF.

V gene TRBV3-1 (or the pseudogene TRBV3-2) combines with J gene TRBJ2-5; 9 bases map to TRBD2. This CDR3 is 17 amino acids long. Germline CDR1 reads LGHDT; CDR2 reads YNNKEL (reference sequence). Germline trimming cut 0 bases from V and 4 bases from J; bases unmatched to any gene: 9. The chain's CDR3 is CASSQDLLAGSIETQYF. The CDR3 DNA follows: TGTGCCAGCAGCCAAGATCTCCTAGCGGGATCGATAGAGACCCAGTACTTC.

This chain links TRBV28 with TRBJ1-5; D gene ambiguous. Germline assignment: CDR1 MDHEN and CDR2 SYDVKM. Trimming took 7 bases from V and 11 from J, leaving 24 bases between them. The CDR3 runs to 15 residues. The CDR3 protein is CASTNNGQISRAQHF. The CDR3 nucleotides are TGTGCCAGCACCAATAACGGGCAGATTTCACGGGCCCAGCATTTT.

A few counts support this clone. The rearrangement links TRBV28 to TRBJ1-5, with D tentatively TRBD1 (5 bases). The germline V and J ends were trimmed by 10 bases and 0 bases, with 19 bases remaining between them. CDR1 and CDR2 (germline): MDHEN, SYDVKM. The CDR3 loop spans 16 amino acids. The CDR3 sequence is CAILSLGDDSNQPQHF. Here the CDR3 DNA reads TGTGCCATCCTGAGCCTGGGGGATGATAGCAATCAGCCCCAGCATTTT. Filled out from reference TRBV28 and TRBJ1-5, the complete variable domain reads DVKVTQSSRYLVKRTGEKVFLECVQDMDHENMFWYRQDPGLGLRLIYFSYDVKMKEKGDIPEGYSVSREKKERFSLILESASTNQTSMYLCAILSLGDDSNQPQHFGDGTRLSIL.

This sequence joins TRBV21-1 and TRBJ1-4; no DNA check was done on the table's D call, TRBD1. TRBV21-1 is given as a pseudogene. The CDR3 has 16 amino acids. CDR3 loop: CASSNLMGQGGEKLFF. The DNA of the CDR3 is TGTGCCAGCAGCAATTTAATGGGACAGGGCGGTGAAAAACTGTTTTTT.